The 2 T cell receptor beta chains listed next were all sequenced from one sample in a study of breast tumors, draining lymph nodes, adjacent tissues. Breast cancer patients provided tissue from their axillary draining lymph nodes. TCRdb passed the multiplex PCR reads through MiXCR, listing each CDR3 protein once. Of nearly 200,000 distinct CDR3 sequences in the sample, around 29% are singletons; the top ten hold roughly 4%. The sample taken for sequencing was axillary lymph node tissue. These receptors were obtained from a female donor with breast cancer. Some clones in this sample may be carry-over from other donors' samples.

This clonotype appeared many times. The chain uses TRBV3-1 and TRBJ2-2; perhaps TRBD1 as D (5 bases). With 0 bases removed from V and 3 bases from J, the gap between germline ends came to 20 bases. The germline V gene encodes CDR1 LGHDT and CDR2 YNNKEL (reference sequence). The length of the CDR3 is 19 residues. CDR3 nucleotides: TGTGCCAGCAGCCAAGAAATAGGTCTGTGGGGCGATTACACCGGGGAGCTGTTTTTT. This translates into CASSQEIGLWGDYTGELFF.

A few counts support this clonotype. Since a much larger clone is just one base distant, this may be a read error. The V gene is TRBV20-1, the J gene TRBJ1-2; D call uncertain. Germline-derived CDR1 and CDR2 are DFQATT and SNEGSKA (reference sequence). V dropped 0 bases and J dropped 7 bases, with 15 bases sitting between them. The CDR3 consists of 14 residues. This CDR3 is CSARDWAGSSGYTF. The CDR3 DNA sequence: TGCAGTGCTAGAGATTGGGCAGGTTCCTCTGGCTACACCTTC.